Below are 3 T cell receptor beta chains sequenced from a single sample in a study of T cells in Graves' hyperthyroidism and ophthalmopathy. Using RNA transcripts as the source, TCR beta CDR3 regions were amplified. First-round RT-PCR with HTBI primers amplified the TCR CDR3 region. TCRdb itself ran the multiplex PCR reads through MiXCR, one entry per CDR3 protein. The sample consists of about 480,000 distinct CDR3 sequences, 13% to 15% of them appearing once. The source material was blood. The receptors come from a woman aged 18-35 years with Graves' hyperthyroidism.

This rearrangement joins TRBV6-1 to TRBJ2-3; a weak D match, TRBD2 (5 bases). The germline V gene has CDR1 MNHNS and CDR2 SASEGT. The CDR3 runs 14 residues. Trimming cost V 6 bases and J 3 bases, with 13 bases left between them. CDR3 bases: TGTGCCAGCAGGAGAGGGCTAACGACAGATACGCAGTATTTT. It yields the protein CASRRGLTTDTQYF.

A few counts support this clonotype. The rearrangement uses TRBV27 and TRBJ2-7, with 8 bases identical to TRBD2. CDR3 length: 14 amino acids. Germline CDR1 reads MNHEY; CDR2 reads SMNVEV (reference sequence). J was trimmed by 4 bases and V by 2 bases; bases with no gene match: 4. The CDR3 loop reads CASSLTGLEYEQYF. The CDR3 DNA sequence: TGTGCCAGCAGTTTAACGGGACTAGAGTACGAGCAGTACTTC.

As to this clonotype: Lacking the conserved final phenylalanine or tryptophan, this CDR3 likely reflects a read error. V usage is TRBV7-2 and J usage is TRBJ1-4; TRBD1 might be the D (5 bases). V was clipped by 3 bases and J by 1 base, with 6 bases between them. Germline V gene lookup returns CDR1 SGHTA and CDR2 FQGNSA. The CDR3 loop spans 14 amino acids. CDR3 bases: TGTGCCAGCAGCTTCACAGGAACTAATGAAAAACTGTTTCTT. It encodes CASSFTGTNEKLFL.